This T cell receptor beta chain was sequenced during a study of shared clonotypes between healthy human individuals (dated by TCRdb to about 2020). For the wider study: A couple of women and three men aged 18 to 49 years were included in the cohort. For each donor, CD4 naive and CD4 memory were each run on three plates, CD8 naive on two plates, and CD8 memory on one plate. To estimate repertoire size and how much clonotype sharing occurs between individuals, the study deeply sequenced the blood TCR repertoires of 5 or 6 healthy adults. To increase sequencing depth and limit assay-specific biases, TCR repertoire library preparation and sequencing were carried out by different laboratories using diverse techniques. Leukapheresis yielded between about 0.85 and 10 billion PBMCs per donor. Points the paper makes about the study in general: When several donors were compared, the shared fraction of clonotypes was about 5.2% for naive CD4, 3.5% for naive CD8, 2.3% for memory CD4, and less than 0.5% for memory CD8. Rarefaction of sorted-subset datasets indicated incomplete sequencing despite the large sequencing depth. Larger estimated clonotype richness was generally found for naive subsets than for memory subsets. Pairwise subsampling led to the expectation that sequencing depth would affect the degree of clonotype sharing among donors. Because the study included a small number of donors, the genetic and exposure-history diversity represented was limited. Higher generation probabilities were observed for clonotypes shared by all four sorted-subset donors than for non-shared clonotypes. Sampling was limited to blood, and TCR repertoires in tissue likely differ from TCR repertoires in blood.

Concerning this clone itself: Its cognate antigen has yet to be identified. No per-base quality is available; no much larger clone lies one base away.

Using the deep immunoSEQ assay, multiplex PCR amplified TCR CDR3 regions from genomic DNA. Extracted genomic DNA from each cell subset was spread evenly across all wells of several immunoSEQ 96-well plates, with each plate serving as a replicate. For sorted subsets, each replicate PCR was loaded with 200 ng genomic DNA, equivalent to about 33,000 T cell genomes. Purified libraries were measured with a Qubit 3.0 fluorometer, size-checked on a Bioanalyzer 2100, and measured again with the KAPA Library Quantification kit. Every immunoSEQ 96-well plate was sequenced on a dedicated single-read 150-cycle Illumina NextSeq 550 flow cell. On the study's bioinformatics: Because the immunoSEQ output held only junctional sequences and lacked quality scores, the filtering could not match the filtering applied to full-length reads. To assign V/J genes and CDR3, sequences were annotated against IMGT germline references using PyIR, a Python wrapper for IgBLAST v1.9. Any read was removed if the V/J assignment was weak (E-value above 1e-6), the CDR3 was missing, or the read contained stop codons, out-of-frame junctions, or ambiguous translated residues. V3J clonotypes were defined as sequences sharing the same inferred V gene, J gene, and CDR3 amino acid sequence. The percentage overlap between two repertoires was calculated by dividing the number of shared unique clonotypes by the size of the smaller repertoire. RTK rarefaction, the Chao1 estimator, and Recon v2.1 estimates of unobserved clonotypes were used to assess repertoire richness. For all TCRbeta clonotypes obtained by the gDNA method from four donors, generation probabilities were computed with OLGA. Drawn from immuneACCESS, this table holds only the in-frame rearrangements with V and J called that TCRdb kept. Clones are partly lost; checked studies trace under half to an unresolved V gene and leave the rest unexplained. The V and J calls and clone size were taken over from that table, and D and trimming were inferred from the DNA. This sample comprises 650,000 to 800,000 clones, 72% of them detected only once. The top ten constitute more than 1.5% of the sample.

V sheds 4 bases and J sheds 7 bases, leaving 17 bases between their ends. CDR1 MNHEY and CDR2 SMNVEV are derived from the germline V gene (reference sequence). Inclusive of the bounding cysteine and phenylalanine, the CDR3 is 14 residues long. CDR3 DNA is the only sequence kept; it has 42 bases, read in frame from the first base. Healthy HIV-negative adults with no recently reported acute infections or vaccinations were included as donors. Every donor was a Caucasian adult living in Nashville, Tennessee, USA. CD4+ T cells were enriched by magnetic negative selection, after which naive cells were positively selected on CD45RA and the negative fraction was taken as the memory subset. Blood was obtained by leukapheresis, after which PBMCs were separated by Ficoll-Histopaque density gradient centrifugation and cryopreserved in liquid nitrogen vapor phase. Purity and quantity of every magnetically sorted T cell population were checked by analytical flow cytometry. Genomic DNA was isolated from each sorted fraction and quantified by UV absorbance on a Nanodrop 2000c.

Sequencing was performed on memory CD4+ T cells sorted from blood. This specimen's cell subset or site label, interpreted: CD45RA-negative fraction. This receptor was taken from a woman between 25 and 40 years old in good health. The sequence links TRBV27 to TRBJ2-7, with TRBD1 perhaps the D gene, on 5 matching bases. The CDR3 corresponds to CASSSQARLWEQYF. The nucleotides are TGTGCCAGCAGTTCACAGGCCAGGTTGTGGGAGCAGTACTTC.